Detailed here is one T cell receptor (beta chain). This clone was seen only a few times. Its binding antigen is unknown. No clone much larger than this one lies a single base away; base qualities are absent. Reading the label with the study, this specimen's time point is: naive CD8 control sorted from an acute-time-point sample. Enrolled in the Montreal Hepatitis C Cohort (HEPCO) in Canada, the donors were people who inject drugs, and these donors were followed every 3 months. A positive HCV RNA or antibody test that followed a negative test within the previous 24 weeks was the definition used for acute primary HCV infection. CD3, CD8 and CD45RO antibodies were used for surface staining, and dead cells were excluded with an aqua fixable dye. The cohort included fewer than 10 spontaneous resolvers, defined as subjects with HCV RNA clearance within 24 weeks. Frozen stocks of peripheral blood mononuclear cells were first thawed, after which negative isolation of CD8+ T cells was carried out using the MACS CD8+ T cell Isolation Kit. A BD FACSAria II cell sorter was used to sort the cells.

Genomic DNA was extracted from FACS-sorted cells, and TCRbeta chains were sequenced through the commercial immunoSEQ service. For the original study's pipeline: ImmunoSEQ Analyzer software v3.0 and R v3.5.1 were the tools used to analyze the repertoire data. Sequences containing stop codons or out-of-frame rearrangements were removed, so only productive rearrangements were analyzed. Simpson diversity, Shannon entropy, CDR3 length and nucleotide addition metrics were obtained from the sequencing provider. Based on frequency, clonotypes were placed into dominant, sub-dominant, low or lowest abundance groups, and clonotypes under 0.1% were left out of most analyses. A CDR3 amino acid clonotype was designated public if detected in at least two subjects at a cumulative frequency of at least 0.5%. TCRdb provides this immuneACCESS table in a form limited to in-frame rearrangements. Some clones are lacking; in checked studies, under half of them reflect an unresolved V gene, and why the rest are absent is not known. V and J calls plus clone size are reproduced from that table; the DNA served to infer D and trimming. The sample yields about 40,000 clones; roughly 88% were counted once. The ten largest clones take up approximately 9.9% of the sample.

The entry originates in a study of CD8 T cells in acute hepatitis C reinfection (dated by TCRdb to the early 2020s). Context from the whole study: Both during acute infection and after viral clearance, the study profiled the TCRbeta repertoire of CD8+ T cells that were specific for the HCV NS3-1073 epitope. Paired acute and follow-up samples were contributed by four of the spontaneous resolvers. Paper-wide results and their limitations: Around 14 public clonotypes were found regardless of outcome; one public clonotype used V04-02/J02-02. No follow-up repertoires were available for chronically infected subjects, since NS3-1073 specific cells were too rare to be sorted. Diversity in the NS3-1073 specific repertoires was high, and no significant differences in diversity emerged among acute resolver, follow-up resolver and acute chronic samples. Because bulk sequencing was performed on the TCRbeta chain only, alphabeta pairing of public clonotypes could not be determined. It was rare for CDR3 sequences to be shared with other epitopes, and exact matching may have been limited by differing sequencing approaches. All groups showed preferential use of the TRBV04 and TRBV06 gene families, a pattern that overrepresentation in the naive pool did not explain.

Reading from cysteine to phenylalanine, the CDR3 counts 15 amino acids. The kept DNA is CDR3 alone, 45 bases in frame from the first base. Sequences SEHNR (CDR1) and FQNEAQ (CDR2) are obtained from the germline V gene (reference sequence). Here V drops 4 bases and J drops 7 bases, and the junction holds 13 bases not matched to any gene. This receptor was identified in a woman between 18 and 29 years old who spontaneously cleared hepatitis C infection. The specimen sequenced was naive CD8+ T cells from PBMCs. Interpreted using the paper, the cell subset or site label stands for: sorted total naive CD45RO-negative CD8+ T cells. The rearrangement combines TRBV7-9 with TRBJ2-7; TRBD1 aligns with 7 central bases. The DNA sequence is as follows: TGTGCCAGCAGCTCGGGACAGCTACTGGATTGGGAGCAGTACTTC. The translation is CASSSGQLLDWEQYF. The CDR3 plus the reference TRBV7-9 and TRBJ2-7 genes for the other parts give the full variable domain: DTGVSQNPRHKITKRGQNVTFRCDPISEHNRLYWYRQTLGQGPEFLTYFQNEAQLEKSRLLSDRFSAERPKGSFSTLEIQRTEQGDSAMYLCASSSGQLLDWEQYFGPGTRLTVT.